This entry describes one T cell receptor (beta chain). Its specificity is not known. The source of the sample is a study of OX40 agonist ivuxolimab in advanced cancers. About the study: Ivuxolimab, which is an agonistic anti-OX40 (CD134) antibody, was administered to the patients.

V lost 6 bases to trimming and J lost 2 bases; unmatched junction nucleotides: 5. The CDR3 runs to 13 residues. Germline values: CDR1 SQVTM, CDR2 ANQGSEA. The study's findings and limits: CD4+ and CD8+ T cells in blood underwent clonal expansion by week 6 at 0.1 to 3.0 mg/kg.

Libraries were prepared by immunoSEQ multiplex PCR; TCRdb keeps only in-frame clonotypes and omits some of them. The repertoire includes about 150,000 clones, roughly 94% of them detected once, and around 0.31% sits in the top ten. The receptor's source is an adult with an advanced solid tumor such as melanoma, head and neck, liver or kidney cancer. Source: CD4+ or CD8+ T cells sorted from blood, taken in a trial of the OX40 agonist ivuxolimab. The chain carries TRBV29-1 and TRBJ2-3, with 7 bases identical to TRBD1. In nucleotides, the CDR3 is TGCAGCGTCCAGGGACAGACCACAGATACGCAGTATTTT. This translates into CSVQGQTTDTQYF.